The 30 T cell receptor beta chains listed next were all sequenced from one sample in a study of blood T cell repertoires in COVID-19. Data came from immunoSEQ multiplex PCR; TCRdb stores just in-frame clones and leaves some out. In the table there are tens of thousands of clones, roughly four fifths of which are singletons. Input material: peripheral blood. These receptors were obtained from a man in his 70s with acute or convalescent COVID-19.

The gene calls are TRBV18 and TRBJ2-1; 8 nucleotides line up with TRBD1. The CDR3 loop spans 15 amino acids. The germline CDR1 and CDR2 sequences are KGHSH and LQKENI. With V trimmed by 3 bases and J by 2 bases, 3 bases remained unmatched. CDR3 nucleotides: TGTGCCAGCTCACCTGACAGGGGTCCCTACAATGAGCAGTTCTTC. Residues: CASSPDRGPYNEQFF.

The chain is built from TRBV5-1 and TRBJ2-3; D uncertain. The length of the CDR3 is 12 residues. Trimming removed 0 bases from V and 5 bases from J, with 4 bases in between. From germline, CDR1 is SGHRS and CDR2 YFSETQ. In nucleotides, the CDR3 is TGCGCCAGCAGCTTGGCCGGAGATACGCAGTATTTT. This gives the protein CASSLAGDTQYF.

This clone was counted once. The chain carries TRBV18 and TRBJ1-2, with TRBD1 matching over 8 bases. The CDR3 has 12 residues. Germline V gene data show CDR1 as KGHSH and CDR2 as LQKENI. After removal of 5 bases from V and 6 bases from J, the junction contained 2 bases not matched to a gene. CDR3 residues: CASSTTGDGYTF. CDR3 bases: TGTGCCAGCTCAACGACAGGGGATGGCTACACCTTC.

V usage is TRBV6-5 and J usage is TRBJ2-7; 7 positions agree with TRBD1. Germline V gene data show CDR1 as MNHEY and CDR2 as SVGAGI. With 6 bases clipped from V and 0 bases from J, the junction kept 5 bases outside the gene matches. The CDR3 runs 14 residues. CDR3 residues: CASRPDRYSYEQYF. In DNA, the CDR3 is TGTGCCAGCAGACCGGACAGGTACTCCTACGAGCAGTACTTC.

The gene calls are TRBV6-5 and TRBJ1-1; D is unclear. The ends were cut back, 4 bases at V and 1 base at J, with 16 bases in the middle. From germline, CDR1 is MNHEY and CDR2 SVGAGI. The CDR3 covers 16 residues. Written as DNA, the CDR3 is TGTGCCAGCAGTTCCAGCCGTATCGGGGAGAACACTGAAGCTTTCTTT. Translation gives CASSSSRIGENTEAFF.

In this sample, this clone turned up once. The genes are TRBV30 and TRBJ2-3; maybe TRBD2 (7 bases). The CDR3 covers 16 residues. Trimming took off 0 bases at V and 1 base at J, with 14 bases between the two ends. Germline V gene sequence: CDR1 GTSNPN, CDR2 SVGIG (reference sequence). The CDR3 nucleotides are TGTGCCTGGAGTGTAGGGGGGGCTAGCGGCACAGATACGCAGTATTTT. It encodes CAWSVGGASGTDTQYF. Full variable domain (outside the CDR3, taken from reference TRBV30 and TRBJ2-3): SQTIHQWPATLVQPVGSPLSLECTVEGTSNPNLYWYRQAAGRGLQLLFYSVGIGQISSEVPQNLSASRPQDRQFILSSKKLLLSDSGFYLCAWSVGGASGTDTQYFGPGTRLTVL.

V gene TRBV21-1 combines with J gene TRBJ2-7; the table's D call, TRBD1, was not checked against the DNA. TRBV21-1 is recorded as a pseudogene. This CDR3 has 15 amino acids. The CDR3 here is CASRSAGTGAYEQYF. The DNA of the CDR3 is TGTGCCAGCAGGAGTGCCGGGACAGGGGCCTACGAGCAGTACTTC.

The CDR3 DNA sequence: TGTGCCAGCTCGTTCTCGACAGGTTCCGGCCGTGAAAAACTGTTTTTT. Protein sequence: CASSFSTGSGREKLFF. This chain connects TRBV18 to TRBJ1-4; D is possibly TRBD1 (6 bases). Germline CDR1 KGHSH, CDR2 LQKENI. The CDR3 has 16 residues. Trimming took off 6 bases at V and 7 bases at J, with 21 bases between the two ends.

V gene TRBV7-2 combines with J gene TRBJ1-5; D gene ambiguous. The CDR3 contains 13 residues. The germline CDR1 and CDR2 sequences are SGHTA and FQGNSA. V lost 1 base to trimming and J lost 6 bases, with 7 bases between them. This chain's CDR3 is CASSLEGSQPQHF. The CDR3 nucleotides read TGTGCCAGCAGCTTAGAAGGGAGTCAGCCCCAGCATTTT.

This clone appeared a few times. This rearrangement joins TRBV4-1 to TRBJ1-2; TRBD1 matches 8 bases. The length of the CDR3 is 17 residues. The V gene end was trimmed by 0 bases and the J gene end by 0 bases; junction bases not matched to a gene: 6. Germline CDR1 reads MGHRA; CDR2 reads YSYEKL. The CDR3 loop reads CASSQERTGPANYGYTF. As DNA, the CDR3 is TGCGCCAGCAGCCAAGAACGGACAGGGCCAGCTAACTATGGCTACACCTTC.

This chain joins TRBV19 and TRBJ2-7; 9 nucleotides match TRBD2. The trim removed 7 bases at V and 7 bases at J, leaving 8 bases unmatched. The CDR3 has 13 amino acids. Per the germline V gene, CDR1 is LNHDA and CDR2 is SQIVND (reference sequence). For the CDR3, the DNA is TGTGCCAGTACCAGCACCGGACTAGCGGAGCAGTACTTC. Translated, it gives CASTSTGLAEQYF.

This chain joins TRBV3-1 (or the pseudogene TRBV3-2) and TRBJ2-1, with a possible D match to TRBD2 (7 bases). Trimming took 3 bases from V and 7 from J, leaving 19 bases between them. CDR1 is LGHDT and CDR2 is YNNKEL in the germline V gene (reference sequence). CDR3 length equals 16 residues. The DNA of the CDR3 is TGTGCCAGCAGCCAGGGACGGTGGGGGGGCCGAAATGAGCAGTTCTTC. It encodes CASSQGRWGGRNEQFF.

V gene TRBV27 combines with J gene TRBJ2-2; 9 bases are a match to TRBD1. The CDR3 is 15 amino acids. The germline V gene encodes CDR1 MNHEY and CDR2 SMNVEV (reference sequence). Trimming cost V 4 bases and J 4 bases; bases outside gene matches: 4. For the CDR3, the DNA is TGTGCCAGCAGTTGGGACAGGGTGAGCACCGGGGAGCTGTTTTTT. It yields the protein CASSWDRVSTGELFF.

The chain combines TRBV28 with TRBJ1-5; tentative D call: TRBD1 (6 bases). V dropped 6 bases and J dropped 6 bases, with 9 bases sitting between them. Germline CDR1 MDHEN, CDR2 SYDVKM. This CDR3 contains 12 residues. The CDR3 region has the DNA TGTGCCAGCAGCACAGGGATTCAGCCCCAGCATTTT. Translation gives CASSTGIQPQHF.

The V and J genes are TRBV28 and TRBJ2-4, with TRBD1 identical over 9 bases. Germline-derived CDR1 and CDR2 are MDHEN and SYDVKM. The CDR3 has 16 amino acids. V shed 7 bases and J 0 bases; nucleotides not matched to a gene: 7. The chain's CDR3 is CASTLSTGGAKNIQYF. Here the CDR3 DNA reads TGTGCCAGCACCCTCTCGACAGGGGGAGCCAAAAACATTCAGTACTTC.

The chain recombines TRBV7-9 with TRBJ1-4; a possible D gene is TRBD1 (5 bases). The CDR3 contains 15 residues. V dropped 5 bases and J dropped 5 bases, with 15 bases sitting between them. CDR1 is SEHNR and CDR2 is FQNEAQ in the germline V gene (reference sequence). The CDR3 DNA reads TGTGCCAGCAGCCGCATCGTTGGACAAAATGAAAAACTGTTTTTT. Amino acids: CASSRIVGQNEKLFF.

The rearrangement uses TRBV2 and TRBJ2-5; 7 bases are a match to TRBD2. The CDR3 is 12 residues long. The V segment lost 6 bases and the J segment 4 bases; nucleotides outside the gene matches: 2. From germline, CDR1 is SNHLY and CDR2 FYNNEI. The CDR3 sequence: CASRPGGETQYF. CDR3 nucleotide sequence: TGTGCCAGCAGACCGGGGGGAGAGACCCAGTACTTC.

V and J are TRBV5-5 and TRBJ2-5, with D perhaps matching TRBD1 (6 bases). The germline V gene has CDR1 SGHKS and CDR2 YYEKEE (reference sequence). This CDR3 comprises 16 residues. Trimming took 0 bases from V and 4 from J, leaving 16 bases between them. The CDR3, as DNA: TGTGCCAGCAGCTTGGCGACTACAGGGAGAGGAGAGACCCAGTACTTC. Protein sequence: CASSLATTGRGETQYF.

The genes are TRBV9 and TRBJ2-1, with TRBD1 identical over 8 bases. The CDR3 extends over 16 amino acids. The germline V gene encodes CDR1 SGDLS and CDR2 YYNGEE. V lost 0 bases, J lost 7 bases, and 9 bases stayed unmatched. CDR3 bases: TGTGCCAGCAGCGTAGCTGGACAGGGAGGTGAAAATGAGCAGTTCTTC. Protein product: CASSVAGQGGENEQFF.

The J gene is TRBJ1-6, the V gene TRBV25-1, with 9 positions matching TRBD1. V was pared by 2 bases and J by 4 bases, with 0 bases of the junction left unmatched. The V gene's germline CDR1 is MGHDK and CDR2 SYGVNS. The CDR3 loop spans 15 amino acids. The CDR3 loop is CASSEGQGYNSPLHF. CDR3 bases: TGTGCCAGCAGTGAAGGACAGGGGTATAATTCACCCCTCCACTTT. Complete variable domain (other parts from reference TRBV25-1 and TRBJ1-6): EADIYQTPRYLVIGTGKKITLECSQTMGHDKMYWYQQDPGMELHLIHYSYGVNSTEKGDLSSESTVSRIRTEHFPLTLESARPSHTSQYLCASSEGQGYNSPLHFGNGTRLTVT.

V usage is TRBV11-2 and J usage is TRBJ1-2, with 7 bases identical to TRBD1. Per germline, CDR1 SGHAT and CDR2 FQNNGV. This CDR3 has 15 residues. The V and J ends lost 5 bases and 4 bases, in that order; junction bases with no gene match: 10. The CDR3 DNA follows: TGTGCCAGCAGCACCTACAGGGGCAGAGGCTATGGCTACACCTTC. The encoded protein is CASSTYRGRGYGYTF.

This clone appeared a few times. The chain has TRBV27 and TRBJ1-5, with D maybe TRBD1 (5 bases). Germline V gene sequence: CDR1 MNHEY, CDR2 SMNVEV (reference sequence). The V gene lost 4 bases and the J gene lost 7 bases, with 11 bases spanning the gap. This CDR3 contains 13 residues. CDR3 loop: CASSSDRRQPQHF. The DNA of the CDR3 is TGTGCCAGCAGTTCCGACAGAAGGCAGCCCCAGCATTTT.

The chain has TRBV3-1 (or the pseudogene TRBV3-2) and TRBJ1-3; D not resolved. Per the germline V gene, CDR1 is LGHDT and CDR2 is YNNKEL (reference sequence). V was shortened by 7 bases and J by 4 bases, with 11 bases between the two germline ends. The CDR3 is made up of 13 amino acids. CDR3 loop: CASTPASGNTIYF. Written as DNA, the CDR3 is TGTGCCAGCACCCCAGCGTCGGGAAACACCATATATTTT.

This clone has only a few counts. The chain is built from TRBV7-8 and TRBJ2-7, with D maybe TRBD2 (6 bases). The germline V gene encodes CDR1 SGHVS and CDR2 FQNEAQ. The V end lost 4 bases, the J end lost 6 bases, and 13 bases lay between the germline ends. There are 13 residues in the CDR3. CDR3 coding DNA: TGTGCCAGCAGCTCCCGAGGAGGGGTCGAGCAGTACTTC. Its protein product is CASSSRGGVEQYF.

This CDR3 is CASSSGDRENSPLHF. CDR3 DNA sequence: TGTGCCAGCAGCTCGGGGGACAGGGAGAATTCACCCCTCCACTTT. The chain recombines TRBV9 with TRBJ1-6; the match to TRBD1 covers 9 bases. The length of the CDR3 is 15 residues. The germline CDR1 and CDR2 sequences are SGDLS and YYNGEE. The V segment lost 4 bases and the J segment 7 bases; nucleotides outside the gene matches: 6. Filled out from reference TRBV9 and TRBJ1-6, the complete variable domain reads DSGVTQTPKHLITATGQRVTLRCSPRSGDLSVYWYQQSLDQGLQFLIQYYNGEERAKGNILERFSAQQFPDLHSELNLSSLELGDSALYFCASSSGDRENSPLHFGNGTRLTVT.

The rearrangement uses TRBV25-1 and TRBJ1-1; 7 nucleotides agree with TRBD1. The germline V gene encodes CDR1 MGHDK and CDR2 SYGVNS. The CDR3 totals 12 residues. V was clipped by 8 bases and J by 8 bases; unmatched bases: 8. Written as DNA, the CDR3 is TGTGCCAGCCAGGGGGGATATGAGGAAGCTTTCTTT. Translating it yields CASQGGYEEAFF.

The chain employs TRBV20-1 and TRBJ1-4; D unresolved. The CDR3 totals 13 residues. The V end was cut by 3 bases, the J end by 8 bases, with 13 bases between. The germline CDR1 and CDR2 sequences are DFQATT and SNEGSKA (reference sequence). In DNA form, the CDR3 reads TGCAGTGCTAGTCGAGGGAACGGAGAAAAACTGTTTTTT. Translation: CSASRGNGEKLFF.

In nucleotides, the CDR3 is TGCGCCAGCACCTACGACAGGGCGAACTATGGCTACACCTTC. Translating it yields CASTYDRANYGYTF. The J gene is TRBJ1-2, the V gene TRBV5-1; 7 nucleotides align to TRBD1. V was clipped by 6 bases and J by 2 bases; unmatched bases: 7. The germline CDR1 and CDR2 sequences are SGHRS and YFSETQ. This CDR3 spans 14 amino acids.

The chain uses TRBV11-3 and TRBJ2-2, with D possibly being TRBD2 (5 bases). The CDR3 length is 17 residues. From germline, CDR1 is SGHNT and CDR2 YENEEA. V gave up 1 base and J gave up 4 bases, with 16 bases separating them. CDR3 DNA: TGTGCCAGCAGCTTAGGCCAAAGACCCGCGGGCACCGGGGAGCTGTTTTTT. This translates into CASSLGQRPAGTGELFF. The complete variable domain, with remaining parts taken from reference TRBV11-3 and TRBJ2-2, reads EAGVVQSPRYKIIEKKQPVAFWCNPISGHNTLYWYLQNLGQGPELLIRYENEEAVDDSQLPKDRFSAERLKGVDSTLKIQPAELGDSAVYLCASSLGQRPAGTGELFFGEGSRLTVL.

This clone occurred once. The V call is TRBV3-1 (or the pseudogene TRBV3-2), the J call TRBJ1-6, with 8 positions matching TRBD1. V shed 5 bases and J 9 bases; nucleotides not matched to a gene: 6. Germline CDR1 is LGHDT and CDR2 is YNNKEL (reference sequence). The CDR3 is 14 residues long. The CDR3 bases are TGTGCCAGCAGCTGGACAGGGAGTCGTTCACCCCTCCACTTT. Encoded protein: CASSWTGSRSPLHF.